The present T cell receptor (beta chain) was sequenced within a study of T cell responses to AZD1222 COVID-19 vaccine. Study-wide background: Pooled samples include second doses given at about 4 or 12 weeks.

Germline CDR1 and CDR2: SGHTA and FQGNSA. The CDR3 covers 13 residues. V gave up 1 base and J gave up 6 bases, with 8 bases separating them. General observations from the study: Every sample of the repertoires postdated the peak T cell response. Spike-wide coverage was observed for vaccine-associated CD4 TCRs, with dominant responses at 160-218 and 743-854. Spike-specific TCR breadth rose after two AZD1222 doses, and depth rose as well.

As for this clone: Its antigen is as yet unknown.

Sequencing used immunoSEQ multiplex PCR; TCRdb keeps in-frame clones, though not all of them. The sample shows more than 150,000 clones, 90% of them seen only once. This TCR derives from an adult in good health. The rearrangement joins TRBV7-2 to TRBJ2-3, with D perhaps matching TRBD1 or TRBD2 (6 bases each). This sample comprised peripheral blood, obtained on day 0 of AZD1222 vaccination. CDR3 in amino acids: CASSLGRGDTQYF. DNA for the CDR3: TGTGCCAGCAGCTTAGGGAGGGGGGATACGCAGTATTTT.